Sequencing of this T cell receptor beta chain was carried out in a study of cytomegalovirus exposure and HLA in healthy donors. Study at large: From 150 million to 200 million T cells, an earlier analysis saw around 120 million unique TCR beta sequences. Tens of millions of unique TCR sequences came from HLA-typed donors in an early release. Study-level points and caveats: Several of the most significant clusters were apparently associated with common viral pathogens in a later analysis. Cytomegalovirus-associated status was assigned to 150 or so TCR beta chains.

Use of 60 Vbeta and 13 Jbeta primers characterized the PCR. The data were produced by immunoSEQ multiplex PCR, yet TCRdb's version contains in-frame clones alone and is incomplete. The sample carries about 120,000 clones, 80% recorded once. About this clone itself: As yet, its antigen is unknown.

There are 12 residues in the CDR3. V dropped 3 bases and J dropped 8 bases, with 10 bases sitting between them. The germline gives CDR1 LNHDA, CDR2 SQIVND (reference sequence). The chain employs TRBV19 and TRBJ1-2; maybe TRBD1 (6 bases). This clonotype originated in a man between 25 and 39 years old in good health and CMV-seropositive. The sample comprised PBMCs. The CDR3 spells CASSIQGRGYTF. The DNA for the CDR3 is TGTGCCAGTAGTATTCAGGGGCGCGGCTACACCTTC.